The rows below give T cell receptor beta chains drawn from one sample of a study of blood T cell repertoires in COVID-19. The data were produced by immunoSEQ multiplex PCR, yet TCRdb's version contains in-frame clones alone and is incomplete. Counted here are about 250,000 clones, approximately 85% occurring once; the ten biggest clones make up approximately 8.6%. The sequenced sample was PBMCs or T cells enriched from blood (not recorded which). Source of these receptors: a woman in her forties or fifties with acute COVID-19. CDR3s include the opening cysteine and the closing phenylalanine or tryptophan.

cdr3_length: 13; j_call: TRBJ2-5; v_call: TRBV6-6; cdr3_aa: CASVQPPQETQYF
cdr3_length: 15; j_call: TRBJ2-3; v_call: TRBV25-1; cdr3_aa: CASSRTGGGTDTQYF
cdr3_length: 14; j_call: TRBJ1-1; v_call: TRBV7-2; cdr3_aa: CASSLGQSNTEAFF
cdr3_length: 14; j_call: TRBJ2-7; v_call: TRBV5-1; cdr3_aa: CASSPQGSLYEQYF
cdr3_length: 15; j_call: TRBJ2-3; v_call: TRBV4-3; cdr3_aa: CASSEQVFSTDTQYF
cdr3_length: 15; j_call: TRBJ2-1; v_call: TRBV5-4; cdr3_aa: CASSLSGGEIYEQFF
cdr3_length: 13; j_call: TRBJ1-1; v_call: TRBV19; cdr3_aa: CASSISLNTEAFF
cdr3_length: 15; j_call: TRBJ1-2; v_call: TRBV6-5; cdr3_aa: CASNRGGQGETGYTF
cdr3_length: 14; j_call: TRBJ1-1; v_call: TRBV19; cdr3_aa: CASSPGQGNTEAFF
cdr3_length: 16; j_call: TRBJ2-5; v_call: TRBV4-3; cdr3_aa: CASSQSPVTAGETQYF
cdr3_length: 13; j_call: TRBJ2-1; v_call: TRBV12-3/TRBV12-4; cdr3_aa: CASRLAGANEQFF
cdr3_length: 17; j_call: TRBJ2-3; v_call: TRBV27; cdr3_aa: CASSPRELAGHTDTQYF
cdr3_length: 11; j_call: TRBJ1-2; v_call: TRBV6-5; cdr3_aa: CANEGDYGYTF
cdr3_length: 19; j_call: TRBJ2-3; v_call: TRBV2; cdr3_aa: CASEGPPVVTGLYTDTQYF
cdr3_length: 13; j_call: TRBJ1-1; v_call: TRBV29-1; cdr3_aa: CSVNRGMNTEAFF
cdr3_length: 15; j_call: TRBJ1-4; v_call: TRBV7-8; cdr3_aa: CASSLSAGGNEKLFF
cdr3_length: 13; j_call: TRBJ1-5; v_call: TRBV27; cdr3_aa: CASSPTPGQPQHF
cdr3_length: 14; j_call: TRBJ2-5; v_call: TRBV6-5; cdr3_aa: CASSKGLAAETQYF
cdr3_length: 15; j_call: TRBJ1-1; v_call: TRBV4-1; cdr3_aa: CASSQGRGGHTEAFF
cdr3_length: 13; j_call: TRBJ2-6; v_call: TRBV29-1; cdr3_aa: CSVPISGANVLTF
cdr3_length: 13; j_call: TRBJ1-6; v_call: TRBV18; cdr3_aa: CASSRDSDSPLHF
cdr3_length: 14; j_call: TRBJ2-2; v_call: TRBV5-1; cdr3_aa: CASRPTESTGELFF
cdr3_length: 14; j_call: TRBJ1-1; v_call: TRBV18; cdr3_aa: CASSARQGVTEAFF
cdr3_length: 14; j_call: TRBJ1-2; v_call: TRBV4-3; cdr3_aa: CASSGDRGSNGYTF
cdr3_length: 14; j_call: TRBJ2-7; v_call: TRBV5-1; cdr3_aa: CASSLGLQAYEQYF
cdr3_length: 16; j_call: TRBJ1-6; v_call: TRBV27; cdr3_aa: CASSLLKTVPNSPLHF
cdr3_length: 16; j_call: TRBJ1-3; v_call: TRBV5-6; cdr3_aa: CASSLAGSHSGNTIYF
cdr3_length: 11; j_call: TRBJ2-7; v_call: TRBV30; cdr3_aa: CAWSGRDEQYF
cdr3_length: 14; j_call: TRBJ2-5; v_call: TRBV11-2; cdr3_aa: CASSSRDRQETQYF
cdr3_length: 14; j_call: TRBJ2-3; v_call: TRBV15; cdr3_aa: CATSSGSGTDTQYF
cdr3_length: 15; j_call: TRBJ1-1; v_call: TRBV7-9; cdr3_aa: CASSSGTGASTEAFF
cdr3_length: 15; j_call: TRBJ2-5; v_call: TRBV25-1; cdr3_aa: CASSDDRTRGETQYF
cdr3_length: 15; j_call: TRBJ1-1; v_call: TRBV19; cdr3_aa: CASSITGGMNTEAFF
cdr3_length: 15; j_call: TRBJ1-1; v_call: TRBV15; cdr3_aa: CATSRNRGMNTEAFF
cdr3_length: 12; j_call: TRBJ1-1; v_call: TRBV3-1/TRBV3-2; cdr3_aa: CASSRSGTQAFF
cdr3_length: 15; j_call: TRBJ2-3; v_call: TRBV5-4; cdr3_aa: CASSPHGSTTDTQYF
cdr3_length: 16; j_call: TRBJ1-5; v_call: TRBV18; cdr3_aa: CASSPFDRGQGQPQHF
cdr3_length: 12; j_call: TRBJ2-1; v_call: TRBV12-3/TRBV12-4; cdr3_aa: CASSPLFNEQFF
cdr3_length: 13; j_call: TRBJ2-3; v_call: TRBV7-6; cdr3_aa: CASSFELTDTQYF
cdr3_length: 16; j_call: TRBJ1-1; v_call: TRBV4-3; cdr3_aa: CASSQDYGGVDTEAFF
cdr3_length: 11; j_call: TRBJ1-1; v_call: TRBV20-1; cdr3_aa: CARGGTTEAFF
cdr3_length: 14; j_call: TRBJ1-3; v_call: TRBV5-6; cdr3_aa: CASYGWQVGNTIYF
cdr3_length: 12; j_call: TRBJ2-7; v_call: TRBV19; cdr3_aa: CASSKDNYEQYF
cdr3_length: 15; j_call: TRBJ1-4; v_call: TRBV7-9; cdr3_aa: CASSNGQGLNEKLFF
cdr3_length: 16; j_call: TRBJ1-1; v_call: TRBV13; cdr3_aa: CASILQGTGGRGEAFF
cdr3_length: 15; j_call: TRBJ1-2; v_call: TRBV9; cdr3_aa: CASSVDDRESIGYTF
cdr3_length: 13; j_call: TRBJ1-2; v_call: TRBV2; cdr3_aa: CASSEGGTYGYTF
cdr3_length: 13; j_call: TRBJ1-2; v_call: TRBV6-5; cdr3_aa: CASSQQGTYGYTF
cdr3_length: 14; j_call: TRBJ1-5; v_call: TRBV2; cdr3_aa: CASSGTGARQPQHF
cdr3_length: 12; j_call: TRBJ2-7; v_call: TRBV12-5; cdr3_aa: CASGLSIHEQYF
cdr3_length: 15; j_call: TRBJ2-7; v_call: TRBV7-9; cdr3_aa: CASSRLDSSSYEQYF
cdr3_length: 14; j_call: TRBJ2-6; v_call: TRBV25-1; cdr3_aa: CASREGSGANVLTF
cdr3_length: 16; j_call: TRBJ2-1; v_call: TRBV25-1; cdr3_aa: CASSETSGGSYNEQFF
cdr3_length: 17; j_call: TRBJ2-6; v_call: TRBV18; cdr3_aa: CASSPPTGGAGANVLTF